This T cell receptor beta chain originates from a study of T cells after yellow fever vaccination. Study in general: Preparation used SMART-Seq v4 Ultra Low Input for the low-cell-number fractions.

MiXCR was run by TCRdb on the 5' RACE reads, yielding one entry per CDR3 protein. The data show some 550,000 distinct CDR3 sequences, over 15% seen once. This CDR3 contains 13 residues. The V and J ends lost 5 bases and 7 bases respectively, with 15 bases between them. On this clonotype itself: What it binds is not known.

Findings of the study overall: Clones that expanded after primary vaccination mostly reappeared after the booster (over 95% CD4, 80% to 90% CD8).

This clonotype originated in a man younger than 45 who received the YFV17D yellow fever vaccine. This material consisted of PBMCs, taken 15 days after the yellow fever booster vaccination. The chain couples TRBV12-3 or TRBV12-4 to TRBJ2-7; maybe TRBD2 (5 bases). CDR3 in DNA: TGTGCCAGCAGTCCTAGCACCATAAAGGAGCAGTACTTC. Translation: CASSPSTIKEQYF.